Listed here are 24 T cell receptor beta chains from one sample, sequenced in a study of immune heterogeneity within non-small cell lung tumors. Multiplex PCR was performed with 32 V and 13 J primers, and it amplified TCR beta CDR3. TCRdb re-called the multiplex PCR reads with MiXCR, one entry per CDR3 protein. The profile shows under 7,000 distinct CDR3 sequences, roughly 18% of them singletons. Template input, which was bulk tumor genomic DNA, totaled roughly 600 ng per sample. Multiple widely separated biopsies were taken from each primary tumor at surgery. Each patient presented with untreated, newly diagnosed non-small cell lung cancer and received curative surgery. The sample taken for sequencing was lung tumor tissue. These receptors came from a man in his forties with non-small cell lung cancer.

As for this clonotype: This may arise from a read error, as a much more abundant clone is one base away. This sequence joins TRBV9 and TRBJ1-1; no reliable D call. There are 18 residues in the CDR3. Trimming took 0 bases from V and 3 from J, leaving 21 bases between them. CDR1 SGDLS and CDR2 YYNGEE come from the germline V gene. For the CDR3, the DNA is TGTGCCAGCAGCGTAGCATCGACGGGTGATTGGGGATACACTGAAGCTTTCTTT. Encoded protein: CASSVASTGDWGYTEAFF.

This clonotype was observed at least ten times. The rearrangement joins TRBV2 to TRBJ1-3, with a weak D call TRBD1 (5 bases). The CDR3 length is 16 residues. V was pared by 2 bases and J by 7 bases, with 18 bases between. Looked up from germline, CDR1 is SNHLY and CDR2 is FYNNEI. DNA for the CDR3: TGTGCCAGCAGTGAAATGGCAGGGTCGTGGCGGAACACCATATATTTT. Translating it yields CASSEMAGSWRNTIYF.

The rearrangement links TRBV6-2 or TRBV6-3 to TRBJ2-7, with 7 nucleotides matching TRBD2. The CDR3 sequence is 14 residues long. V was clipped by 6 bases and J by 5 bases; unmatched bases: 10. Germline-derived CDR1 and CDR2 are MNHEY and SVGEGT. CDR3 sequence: CASRPLGGLNEQYF. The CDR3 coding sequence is TGTGCCAGCAGGCCCCTCGGGGGGTTGAACGAGCAGTACTTC.

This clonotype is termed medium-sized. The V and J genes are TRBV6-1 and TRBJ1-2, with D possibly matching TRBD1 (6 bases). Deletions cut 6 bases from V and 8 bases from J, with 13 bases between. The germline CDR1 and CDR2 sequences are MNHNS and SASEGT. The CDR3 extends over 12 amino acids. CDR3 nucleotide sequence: TGTGCCAGCAGGGGGGGGGGGGGCGGCTACACCTTC. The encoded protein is CASRGGGGGYTF.

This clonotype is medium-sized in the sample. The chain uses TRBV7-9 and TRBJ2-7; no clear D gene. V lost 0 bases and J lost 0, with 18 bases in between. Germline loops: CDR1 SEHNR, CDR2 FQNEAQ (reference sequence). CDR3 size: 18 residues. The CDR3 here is CASSLATSTSLPSYEQYF. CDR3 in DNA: TGTGCCAGCAGCTTAGCTACAAGCACCAGCCTACCCTCCTACGAGCAGTACTTC.

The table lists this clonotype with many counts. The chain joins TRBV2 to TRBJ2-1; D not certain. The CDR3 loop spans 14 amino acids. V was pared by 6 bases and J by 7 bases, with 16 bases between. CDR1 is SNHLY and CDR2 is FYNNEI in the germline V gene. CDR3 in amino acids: CASSFIGPRNEQFF. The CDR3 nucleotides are TGTGCCAGCAGCTTCATCGGGCCGCGGAATGAGCAGTTCTTC.

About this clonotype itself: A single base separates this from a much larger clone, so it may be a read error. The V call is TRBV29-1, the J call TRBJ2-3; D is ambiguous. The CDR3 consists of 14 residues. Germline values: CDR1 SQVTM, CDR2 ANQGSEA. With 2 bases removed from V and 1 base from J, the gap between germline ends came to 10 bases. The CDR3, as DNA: TGCAGCGTTGAAATATGTTCGGGCACAGATACGCAGTATTTT. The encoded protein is CSVEICSGTDTQYF.

The CDR3 sequence is CASSPEKGRLSTEAFF. The CDR3 DNA is TGTGCCAGCAGTCCGGAAAAGGGTCGGTTGAGCACTGAAGCTTTCTTT. V gene TRBV25-1 combines with J gene TRBJ1-1; D call uncertain. The V end lost 5 bases, the J end lost 4 bases, and 20 bases lay between the germline ends. This CDR3 region has 16 residues. Germline values: CDR1 MGHDK, CDR2 SYGVNS.

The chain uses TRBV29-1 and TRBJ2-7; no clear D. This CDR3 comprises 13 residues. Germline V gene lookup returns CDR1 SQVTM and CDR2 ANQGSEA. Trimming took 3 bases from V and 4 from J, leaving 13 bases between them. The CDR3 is CSVDLPGRYEQYF. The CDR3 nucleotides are TGCAGCGTTGATCTTCCAGGCCGGTACGAGCAGTACTTC.

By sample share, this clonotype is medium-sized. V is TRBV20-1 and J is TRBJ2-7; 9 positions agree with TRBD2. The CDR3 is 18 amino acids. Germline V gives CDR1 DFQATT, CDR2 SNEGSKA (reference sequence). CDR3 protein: CSAVRSGTSNLYRYEQYF. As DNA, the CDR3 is TGCAGCGCCGTCCGGTCCGGGACTAGCAATTTGTATCGCTACGAGCAGTACTTC.

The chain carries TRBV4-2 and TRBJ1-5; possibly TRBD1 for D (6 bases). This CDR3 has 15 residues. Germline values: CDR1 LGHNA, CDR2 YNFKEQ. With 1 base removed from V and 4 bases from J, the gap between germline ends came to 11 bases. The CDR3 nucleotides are TGTGCCAGCAGCCAAGGAATCGGGACAAATCAGCCCCAGCATTTT. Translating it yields CASSQGIGTNQPQHF.

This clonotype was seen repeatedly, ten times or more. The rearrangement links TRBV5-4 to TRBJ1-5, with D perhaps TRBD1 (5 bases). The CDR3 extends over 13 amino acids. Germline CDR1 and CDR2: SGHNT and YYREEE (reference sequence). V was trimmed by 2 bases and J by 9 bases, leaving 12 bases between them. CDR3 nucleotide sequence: TGTGCCAGCAGCTTCGACAGACGTGGGCCCCAGCATTTT. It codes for CASSFDRRGPQHF.

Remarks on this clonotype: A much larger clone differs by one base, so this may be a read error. CDR3 residues: CAISPGTKGGETQYF. The CDR3 DNA reads TGTGCCATCAGCCCCGGGACGAAAGGGGGGGAGACCCAGTACTTC. The V gene is TRBV11-1, the J gene TRBJ2-5; D tentatively reads TRBD1 or TRBD2 (6 bases each). The germline V gene has CDR1 SGHAT and CDR2 FQDESV (reference sequence). The CDR3 has 15 amino acids. Full variable domain (outside the CDR3, taken from reference TRBV11-1 and TRBJ2-5): EAEVAQSPRYKITEKSQAVAFWCDPISGHATLYWYRQILGQGPELLVQFQDESVVDDSQLPKDRFSAERLKGVDSTLKIQPAELGDSAMYLCAISPGTKGGETQYFGPGTRLLVL.

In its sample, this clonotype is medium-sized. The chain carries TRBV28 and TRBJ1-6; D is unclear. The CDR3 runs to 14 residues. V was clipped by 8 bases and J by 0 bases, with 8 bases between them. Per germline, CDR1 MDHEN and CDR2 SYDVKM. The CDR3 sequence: CASLSYSYNSPLHF. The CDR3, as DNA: TGTGCCAGCCTCTCCTACTCCTATAATTCACCCCTCCACTTT. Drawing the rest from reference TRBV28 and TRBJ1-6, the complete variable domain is DVKVTQSSRYLVKRTGEKVFLECVQDMDHENMFWYRQDPGLGLRLIYFSYDVKMKEKGDIPEGYSVSREKKERFSLILESASTNQTSMYLCASLSYSYNSPLHFGNGTRLTVT.

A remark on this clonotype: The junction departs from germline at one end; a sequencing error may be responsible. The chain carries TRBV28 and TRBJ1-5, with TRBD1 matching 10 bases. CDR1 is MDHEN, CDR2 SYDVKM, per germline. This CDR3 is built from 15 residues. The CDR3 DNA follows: TGTGCCAGCAGGATAGACAGGGGGCGACTTCAGCCCCCGCCTTTT. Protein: CASRIDRGRLQPPPF.

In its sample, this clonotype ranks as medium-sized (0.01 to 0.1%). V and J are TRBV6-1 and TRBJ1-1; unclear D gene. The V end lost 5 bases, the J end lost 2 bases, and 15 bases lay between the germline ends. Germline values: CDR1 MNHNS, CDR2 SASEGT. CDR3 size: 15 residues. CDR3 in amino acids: CASSLTIGVNTEAFF. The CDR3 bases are TGTGCCAGCAGTTTGACCATCGGTGTCAACACTGAAGCTTTCTTT.

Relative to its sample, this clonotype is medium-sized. The CDR3 nucleotides read TGCGCCAGCAGTCAGACCGGGACAGGGTACAATGAGCAGTTCTTC. It encodes CASSQTGTGYNEQFF. The rearrangement joins TRBV10-1 to TRBJ2-1, with 9 bases matching TRBD1. V shed 5 bases, J shed 4 bases, and the junction held 6 bases outside the gene matches. The CDR3 extends over 15 amino acids. Germline V gives CDR1 WNHNN, CDR2 SYGVQD (reference sequence).

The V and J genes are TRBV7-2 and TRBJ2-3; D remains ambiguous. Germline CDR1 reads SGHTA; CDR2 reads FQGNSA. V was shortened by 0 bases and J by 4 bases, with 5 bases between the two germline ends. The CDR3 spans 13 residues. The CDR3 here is CASSLAGADTQYF. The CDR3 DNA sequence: TGTGCCAGCAGCTTAGCTGGGGCAGATACGCAGTATTTT. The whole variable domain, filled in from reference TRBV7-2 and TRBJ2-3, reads GAGVSQSPSNKVTEKGKDVELRCDPISGHTALYWYRQSLGQGLEFLIYFQGNSAPDKSGLPSDRFSAERTGGSVSTLTIQRTQQEDSAVYLCASSLAGADTQYFGPGTRLTVL.

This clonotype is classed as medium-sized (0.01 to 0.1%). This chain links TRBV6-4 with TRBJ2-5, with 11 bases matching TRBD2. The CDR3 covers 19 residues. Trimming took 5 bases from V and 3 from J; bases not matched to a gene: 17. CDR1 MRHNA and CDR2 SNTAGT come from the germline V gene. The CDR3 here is CASSWDRSTSGVWEETQYF. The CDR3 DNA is TGTGCCAGCAGTTGGGACAGATCGACTAGCGGGGTTTGGGAAGAGACCCAGTACTTC.

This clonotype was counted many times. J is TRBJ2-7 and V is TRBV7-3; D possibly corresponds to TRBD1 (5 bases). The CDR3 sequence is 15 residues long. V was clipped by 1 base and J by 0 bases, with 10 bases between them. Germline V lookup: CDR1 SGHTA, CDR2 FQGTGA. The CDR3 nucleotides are TGTGCCAGCAGCTTAAGAGCAGGGCACTCCTACGAGCAGTACTTC. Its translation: CASSLRAGHSYEQYF.

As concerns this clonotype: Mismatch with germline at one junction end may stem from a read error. The CDR3 DNA is TGTGGCAGGGGGACATTGCACCGGGACAGCAACTTTGGCTACACCTTC. It yields the protein CGRGTLHRDSNFGYTF. The chain carries TRBV2 and TRBJ1-2; TRBD1 matches 7 bases. The CDR3 runs 16 residues. The V gene's germline CDR1 is SNHLY and CDR2 FYNNEI.

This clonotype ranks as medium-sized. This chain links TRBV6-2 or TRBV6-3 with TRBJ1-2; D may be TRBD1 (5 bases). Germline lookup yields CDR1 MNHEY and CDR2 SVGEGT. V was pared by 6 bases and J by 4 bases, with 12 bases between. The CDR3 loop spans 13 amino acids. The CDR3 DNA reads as TGTGCCAGCAGCCAGGGTACGAGCTATGGCTACACCTTC. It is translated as CASSQGTSYGYTF.

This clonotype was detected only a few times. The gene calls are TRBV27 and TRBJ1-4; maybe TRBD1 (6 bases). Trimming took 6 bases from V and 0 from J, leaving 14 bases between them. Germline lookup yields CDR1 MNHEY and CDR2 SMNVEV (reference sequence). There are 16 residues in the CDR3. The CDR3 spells CASRFTGSATNEKLFF. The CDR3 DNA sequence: TGTGCCAGCAGATTCACAGGGTCAGCAACTAATGAAAAACTGTTTTTT.

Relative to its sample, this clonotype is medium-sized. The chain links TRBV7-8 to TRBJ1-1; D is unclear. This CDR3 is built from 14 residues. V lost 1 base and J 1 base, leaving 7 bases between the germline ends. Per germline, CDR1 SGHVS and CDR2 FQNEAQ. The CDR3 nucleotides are TGTGCCAGCAGCTTAGTAGCCGGGAACACTGAAGCTTTCTTT. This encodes CASSLVAGNTEAFF.